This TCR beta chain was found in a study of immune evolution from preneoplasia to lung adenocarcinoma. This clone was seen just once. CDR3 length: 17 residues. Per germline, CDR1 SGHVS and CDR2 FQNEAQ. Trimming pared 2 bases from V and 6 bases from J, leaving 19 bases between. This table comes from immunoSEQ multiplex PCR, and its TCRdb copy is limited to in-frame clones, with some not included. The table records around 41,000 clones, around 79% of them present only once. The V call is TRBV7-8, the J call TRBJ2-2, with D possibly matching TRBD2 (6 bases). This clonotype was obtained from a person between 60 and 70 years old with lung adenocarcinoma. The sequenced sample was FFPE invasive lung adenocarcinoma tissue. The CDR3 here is CASSLKLAGAGPGELFF. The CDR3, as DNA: TGTGCCAGCAGCTTAAAATTGGCAGGAGCGGGTCCCGGGGAGCTGTTTTTT.